This is a list of T cell receptor beta chains from one sample in a study of blood T cells in healthy people across ages. TCRdb processed the 5' RACE reads anew with MiXCR; each CDR3 protein has one entry. The sample carries 650,000 to 1,000,000 distinct CDR3 sequences, about 34% recorded once. Sequencing used blood. Source of these receptors: a man younger than 35 in good health. CDR3s include the opening cysteine and the closing phenylalanine or tryptophan. D genes are given only for firm matches. A clone size is listed for some rows: how often the clone was seen (once, few, many), or a class if it is expanded.

>NA|few|TRBV4-3|TRBJ1-3
TGCGCCAGCAGCCAAGATGGGACTGCCGGAAACACCATATATTTT
CASSQDGTAGNTIYF
>NA|many|TRBV12-3/TRBV12-4|TRBJ2-5
TGTGCCAGCAGCTTATCAGAGACCCAGTACTTC
CASSLSETQYF
>NA|few|TRBV6-5|TRBJ2-2
TGTGCCAGCGGAGAGGACAGCTACACCGGGGAGCTGTTTTTT
CASGEDSYTGELFF
>TRBD2|NA|TRBV9|TRBJ2-3
TGTGCCAGCAGCGTGTGGATGGGGAGCGGGGGGGTAGGAGATACGCAGTATTTT
CASSVWMGSGGVGDTQYF
>TRBD1|many|TRBV15|TRBJ1-2
TGTGCCACCTTCGGCACACAGGGGGCCCGTCCTTATGGCTACACCTTC
CATFGTQGARPYGYTF
>NA|NA|TRBV20-1|TRBJ1-2
TGCAGTGCTAGAGAGGAGGACGGCGATGGCTACACCTTC
CSAREEDGDGYTF
>TRBD1|few|TRBV3-1|TRBJ2-3
TGTGCCAGCAGCCCCAAGCAAGGGGGCAATACAGATACGCAGTATTTT
CASSPKQGGNTDTQYF
>NA|NA|TRBV25-1|TRBJ2-1
TGTGCCAGCAGTGCCCCGGGGGTTAATGAGCAGTTCTTC
CASSAPGVNEQFF
>TRBD1|many|TRBV12-3/TRBV12-4|TRBJ2-7
TGTGCCAGCAGCCTAATCCTCCAGGGGGCAGGGTACGAGCAGTACTTC
CASSLILQGAGYEQYF
>NA|NA|TRBV2|TRBJ1-6
TGTGCCAGCAGGTTGAAAAGCTCCTATAATTCACCCCTCCACTTT
CASRLKSSYNSPLHF
>TRBD1|NA|TRBV30|TRBJ2-1
TGTGCCTGGGGGGGACAGAATGAGCAGTTCTTC
CAWGGQNEQFF
>TRBD2|NA|TRBV7-3|TRBJ2-7
TGTGCCAGCAGCTTAACAAGCGGGGGAAACAATGAGCAGTACTTC
CASSLTSGGNNEQYF
>NA|few|TRBV12-3/TRBV12-4|TRBJ1-2
TGTGCCAGCAGTTTAGCCGTAGCTCTCCTCGGGGGCTACACCTTC
CASSLAVALLGGYTF
>TRBD2|few|TRBV12-3/TRBV12-4|TRBJ2-7
TGTGCCAGCAGGCAGGTAGGACTAGCGGACTCCTACAATGAGCAGTACTTC
CASRQVGLADSYNEQYF
>NA|NA|TRBV7-8|TRBJ2-5
TGTGCCAGCAGCTTAGCGCGGGCAGGTCGGAACAATGAGCAGTACTTC
CASSLARAGRNNEQYF
>TRBD2|NA|TRBV20-1|TRBJ2-2
TGCAGTGCAACGGGACTAGTAGTCACCGGGGAGCTGTTTTTT
CSATGLVVTGELFF
>NA|once|TRBV7-8|TRBJ2-5
TGTGCCAGCAGCCCTCCCTCGGCACGGAGGGAGACCCAGTACTTC
CASSPPSARRETQYF
>NA|NA|TRBV24-1|TRBJ2-7
TGTGCCACCAGTGATTTGCAGGTACCAGGGGCGGTCCATGAGCAGTACTTC
CATSDLQVPGAVHEQYF
>NA|few|TRBV20-1|TRBJ2-1
TGCAGTGCTAGTCCCCCCTGGGCGGGGAATGAGCAGTTCTTC
CSASPPWAGNEQFF
>TRBD2|NA|TRBV13|TRBJ2-1
TGTGCCAGCAGCCTACTAGCGGGGGGGCATGATGAGCAGTTCTTC
CASSLLAGGHDEQFF
>TRBD1|once|TRBV29-1|TRBJ1-2
TGCAGCGCAACGGGACAGGGGGACTCTATCTATGGCTACACCTTC
CSATGQGDSIYGYTF
>TRBD1|NA|TRBV7-2|TRBJ1-2
TGTGCCAGCAGAGGCACGACAGGGGGGCCTGGCTACACCTTC
CASRGTTGGPGYTF
>TRBD1|many|TRBV6-5|TRBJ1-2
TGTGCCAGCAGTCGGGACAGGGCTAACTATGGCTACACCTTC
CASSRDRANYGYTF
>TRBD1|many|TRBV25-1|TRBJ1-2
TGTGCCAGCAGTGACGGGACAGGGTATGGCTACACCTTC
CASSDGTGYGYTF
>NA|many|TRBV10-3|TRBJ2-7
TGTGCCATCACCCCGGGGAAGGCGCTGTACGAGCAGTACTTC
CAITPGKALYEQYF
>TRBD2|NA|TRBV20-1|TRBJ2-3
TGCAGTGCTAGAGAGGTAGCGGGGGACCGCACAGATACGCAGTATTTT
CSAREVAGDRTDTQYF
>NA|NA|TRBV4-1|TRBJ1-2
TGCGCCAGCAGCCAAGATCTGGGAACCTATGACTACACCTTC
CASSQDLGTYDYTF
>NA|NA|TRBV3-1|TRBJ1-3
TGTGCCAGCAGCCACAGAGTCTCTGGAAACACCATATATTTT
CASSHRVSGNTIYF
>NA|NA|TRBV27|TRBJ2-2
TGTGCCAGCAGCCCAATTGGCTCCGGGGAGCTGTTTTTT
CASSPIGSGELFF
>NA|few|TRBV29-1|TRBJ1-4
TGCAGCGCCTTGAGCCCCAGGGAGGAAGGAAAACTGTTTTTT
CSALSPREEGKLFF
>TRBD1|NA|TRBV12-3/TRBV12-4|TRBJ2-2
TGTGCCAGCAGTGTCAGGGGGCTCGGGGAGCTGTTTTTT
CASSVRGLGELFF
>NA|NA|TRBV29-1|TRBJ2-5
TGCAGCGTTGAAGACCTAAAGGCCCAGTACTTC
CSVEDLKAQYF
>NA|few|TRBV12-3/TRBV12-4|TRBJ2-2
TGTGCCAGCAGTCAGGGGTTTACCGGGGAGCTGTTTTTT
CASSQGFTGELFF
>TRBD2|NA|TRBV7-9|TRBJ2-5
TGTGCCAGCAGCCCCCAGTCGGGGGGGCAACAAGAGACCCAGTACTTC
CASSPQSGGQQETQYF
>NA|NA|TRBV7-2|TRBJ1-1
TGTGCCAGCAGCTTAGATCCTCAAAGCACTGAAGCTTTCTTT
CASSLDPQSTEAFF
>TRBD1|few|TRBV5-1|TRBJ2-5
TGCGCCAGCAGCTTGGAGGACAGGGGGCAAGAGACCCAGTACTTC
CASSLEDRGQETQYF
>NA|NA|TRBV3-1|TRBJ2-7
TGTGCCAGCAGCCAAGTAACAGGACGAGGCTCCTACGAGCAGTACTTC
CASSQVTGRGSYEQYF
>NA|many|TRBV5-4|TRBJ2-1
TGTGCCAGCAGCTTGGATCAATTTATAGGGGTTAGCTCCTACAATGAGCAGTTCTTC
CASSLDQFIGVSSYNEQFF
>TRBD1|few|TRBV5-1|TRBJ2-1
TGCGCCAGCAGCGATAAACGGGGACAGAATGAGCAGTTCTTC
CASSDKRGQNEQFF
>NA|NA|TRBV6-2/TRBV6-3|TRBJ2-7
TGTGCCAGCAGTTACCGGGCAGGTGAAGGCCCCTACGAGCAGTACTTC
CASSYRAGEGPYEQYF
>NA|many|TRBV12-3/TRBV12-4|TRBJ2-1
TGTGCCAGCTCCCGGCCAGGGTACGATGAGCAGTTCTTC
CASSRPGYDEQFF
>NA|few|TRBV20-1|TRBJ2-7
TGCAGTGCTAGTAGGCAGGGCAGGCCCTACGAGCAGTACTTC
CSASRQGRPYEQYF
>NA|NA|TRBV2|TRBJ2-3
TGTGCCAGCAGTGAAGGGGTCCTAGCCGCAGATACGCAGTATTTT
CASSEGVLAADTQYF
>TRBD2|NA|TRBV6-2/TRBV6-3|TRBJ2-2
TGTGCCAGCAGTTACGTCCGGGGGGGCACCGGGGAGCTGTTTTTT
CASSYVRGGTGELFF